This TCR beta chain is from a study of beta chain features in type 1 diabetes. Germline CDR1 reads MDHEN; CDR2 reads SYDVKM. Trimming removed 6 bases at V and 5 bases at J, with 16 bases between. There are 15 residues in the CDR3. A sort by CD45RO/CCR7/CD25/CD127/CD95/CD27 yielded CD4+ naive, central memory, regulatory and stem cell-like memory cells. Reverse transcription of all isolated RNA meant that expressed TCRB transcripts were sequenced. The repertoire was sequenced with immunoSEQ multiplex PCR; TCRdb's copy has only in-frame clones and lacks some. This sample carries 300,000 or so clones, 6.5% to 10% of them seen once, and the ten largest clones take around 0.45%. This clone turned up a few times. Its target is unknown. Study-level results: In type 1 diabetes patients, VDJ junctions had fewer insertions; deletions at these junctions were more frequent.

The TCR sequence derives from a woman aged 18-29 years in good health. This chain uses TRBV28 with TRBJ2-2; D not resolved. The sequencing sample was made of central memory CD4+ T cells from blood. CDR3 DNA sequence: TGTGCCAGCAGCCGACGTGTTCCGAGGACCGGGGAGCTGTTTTTT. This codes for CASSRRVPRTGELFF.